Listed below are T cell receptor beta chains from one sample, sequenced in a study of cytomegalovirus exposure and HLA in healthy donors. Here immunoSEQ multiplex PCR was the method, and the copy in TCRdb shows in-frame clones only, minus some. The table records just over 150,000 clones, nearly 80% of them present only once. Sequencing was carried out using PBMCs. The receptors stem from a woman in her thirties or forties in good health and CMV-seronegative. Each CDR3 is given with its conserved first and last residue. A D gene is named only where the DNA matches it firmly. Size values are once, few and many counts, or a class for expanded clones, and some rows have none.

CASSPGQSYEQYF,TGTGCCAGTTCACCGGGACAGTCCTACGAGCAGTACTTC,TRBD1,TRBV19,TRBJ2-7,few
CASRTGQAGGNTEAFF,TGTGCCAGCAGAACAGGACAGGCAGGGGGGAACACTGAAGCTTTCTTT,TRBD1,TRBV28,TRBJ1-1,few
CASSPRAGARGEQFF,TGTGCCAGCAGCCCCCGAGCGGGAGCGCGGGGCGAGCAGTTCTTC,TRBD2,TRBV7-2,TRBJ2-1,.
CASSFQGVLYEQYF,TGTGCCAGCAGCTTTCAGGGGGTTCTATACGAGCAGTACTTC,TRBD1,TRBV5-6,TRBJ2-7,.
CASSVVGQGITEAFF,TGTGCCAGCAGCGTAGTTGGACAGGGAATCACTGAAGCTTTCTTT,TRBD1,TRBV9,TRBJ1-1,.
CASSTRTENSPLHF,TGTGCCAGCAGCACTCGGACAGAGAATTCACCCCTCCACTTT,.,TRBV28,TRBJ1-6,.
CASSEGGLAGATYEQYF,TGTGCCAGCAGTGAAGGGGGACTAGCGGGGGCTACCTACGAGCAGTACTTC,TRBD2,TRBV2,TRBJ2-7,few
CASSFLGVDGNQPQHF,TGTGCCAGCAGTTTTTTAGGGGTCGATGGCAATCAGCCCCAGCATTTT,.,TRBV28,TRBJ1-5,.
CASSSRQGGGEQYF,TGTGCCAGCAGCTCCCGACAGGGTGGAGGCGAGCAGTACTTC,TRBD1,TRBV7-2,TRBJ2-7,few
CASSPTRQGRFEGYTF,TGTGCCAGTAGTCCTACCAGACAGGGGCGGTTTGAGGGCTACACCTTC,TRBD1,TRBV19,TRBJ1-2,.
CASSEWGGRGGYTF,TGTGCCAGCAGTGAATGGGGGGGGCGAGGAGGCTACACCTTC,.,TRBV6-1,TRBJ1-2,.
CASSQDLRTAIHYEQYF,TGCGCCAGCAGCCAAGATCTAAGGACAGCCATCCACTACGAGCAGTACTTC,.,TRBV4-1,TRBJ2-7,once
CASRVGRTQYF,TGTGCCAGCCGGGTCGGCAGGACCCAGTACTTC,.,TRBV6-1,TRBJ2-5,.
CASSPIAGGSSYEQYF,TGTGCCAGCAGTCCAATAGCGGGGGGGAGCTCCTACGAGCAGTACTTC,TRBD2,TRBV27,TRBJ2-7,.
CARRTADSKRSSYEQYF,TGCGCCAGGCGGACGGCGGACTCGAAAAGGAGCTCCTACGAGCAGTACTTC,.,TRBV10-1,TRBJ2-7,.
CASSGGQGYFEAFF,TGCGCCAGCAGCGGAGGACAGGGATACTTTGAAGCTTTCTTT,TRBD1,TRBV5-1,TRBJ1-1,.
CASSLAEGRLGRETQYF,TGTGCCAGCAGCTTAGCAGAGGGCAGGTTGGGCCGAGAGACCCAGTACTTC,.,TRBV7-8,TRBJ2-5,.
CASKGQAARGEQYF,TGTGCCAGCAAGGGACAGGCGGCCCGTGGCGAGCAGTACTTC,TRBD1,TRBV2,TRBJ2-7,few
CSVYLGQGYSGNTIYF,TGCAGCGTGTATCTGGGACAGGGCTACTCTGGAAACACCATATATTTT,TRBD1,TRBV29-1,TRBJ1-3,few
CASSPLNRDHTDTQYF,TGTGCCAGCTCACCACTGAACAGGGATCACACAGATACGCAGTATTTT,.,TRBV18,TRBJ2-3,few
CASSRESQGAAFF,TGTGCCAGCAGCCGCGAATCCCAGGGGGCGGCTTTCTTT,TRBD1,TRBV5-6,TRBJ1-1,few
CASSLWGGRAEAFF,TGTGCCAGCAGTTTATGGGGGGGGCGCGCTGAAGCTTTCTTT,.,TRBV27,TRBJ1-1,.
CASSLVEMNYGYTF,TGTGCCAGCAGCTTAGTAGAGATGAACTATGGCTACACCTTC,.,TRBV7-9,TRBJ1-2,once
CASSGLPGDTQYF,TGTGCCAGCAGTGGACTACCCGGGGATACGCAGTATTTT,.,TRBV2,TRBJ2-3,.
CAISEFTTLTDTQYF,TGTGCCATCAGTGAGTTCACTACCCTCACAGATACGCAGTATTTT,.,TRBV10-3,TRBJ2-3,.
CASSLEGTGGGRNTEAFF,TGCGCCAGCAGCTTGGAAGGGACAGGGGGCGGAAGGAACACTGAAGCTTTCTTT,TRBD1,TRBV5-1,TRBJ1-1,once
CASSSTGSHEQFF,TGTGCCAGCAGTTCGACAGGCTCCCATGAGCAGTTCTTC,.,TRBV6-1,TRBJ2-1,.
CASSTQGARTEAFF,TGTGCCAGTAGTACCCAGGGGGCGCGAACTGAAGCTTTCTTT,TRBD1,TRBV19,TRBJ1-1,few
CSAPTSSYNEQFF,TGCAGCGCCCCGACATCCTCCTACAATGAGCAGTTCTTC,.,TRBV29-1,TRBJ2-1,.
CASSENGVPGTEAFF,TGTGCCAGCAGTGAAAACGGGGTTCCGGGAACTGAAGCTTTCTTT,.,TRBV2,TRBJ1-1,once
CASSQGQATGYGYTF,TGCGCCAGCAGCCAAGGACAGGCAACGGGGTATGGCTACACCTTC,.,TRBV4-1,TRBJ1-2,.
CASSWDNKYQPQHF,TGTGCCAGCAGCTGGGACAACAAGTATCAGCCCCAGCATTTT,.,TRBV5-5,TRBJ1-5,.
CASSDLDSSPKGEQFF,TGTGCCAGCAGTGATTTGGACAGTAGTCCGAAAGGTGAGCAGTTCTTC,.,TRBV25-1,TRBJ2-1,once
CASSPRTGVREKLFF,TGTGCCAGCTCACCGAGGACAGGGGTACGAGAAAAACTGTTTTTT,TRBD1,TRBV18,TRBJ1-4,.
CASSLVGTTTYGYTF,TGTGCCAGCAGCTTGGTTGGCACTACCACCTATGGCTACACCTTC,.,TRBV5-4,TRBJ1-2,.
CASPRGTDNSYTEAFF,TGTGCCAGTCCAAGAGGGACAGACAATTCCTACACTGAAGCTTTCTTT,TRBD1,TRBV7-2,TRBJ1-1,.
CASSQFRGGTEAFF,TGTGCCAGCAGCCAATTTAGGGGGGGAACTGAAGCTTTCTTT,.,TRBV27,TRBJ1-1,few
CASSSLGGSTDTQYF,TGTGCCAGCAGCTCACTAGGGGGCAGCACAGATACGCAGTATTTT,TRBD1,TRBV11-2,TRBJ2-3,.
CASSLEPPGNTIYF,TGTGCCAGCAGCTTGGAGCCTCCTGGAAACACCATATATTTT,.,TRBV5-8,TRBJ1-3,few
CASSEVTVAYQPQHF,TGTGCCAGCAGTGAGGTTACAGTGGCTTATCAGCCCCAGCATTTT,.,TRBV2,TRBJ1-5,.
CASGYQGLYEQYF,TGTGCCAGTGGTTACCAGGGACTCTACGAGCAGTACTTC,.,TRBV6-5,TRBJ2-7,.
CASDTQGAFEAFF,TGTGCCAGCGATACTCAGGGGGCGTTTGAAGCTTTCTTT,TRBD1,TRBV7-9,TRBJ1-1,once
CASRRDRWNYGYTF,TGTGCCAGCCGGAGGGACAGATGGAACTATGGCTACACCTTC,TRBD1,TRBV6-5,TRBJ1-2,once
CASSFRSNEQFF,TGTGCCAGCAGTTTTCGGAGCAATGAGCAGTTCTTC,.,TRBV27,TRBJ2-1,.
CSSSLRQGSTYNEQFF,TGTTCCAGCAGCTTACGACAGGGGAGTACCTACAATGAGCAGTTCTTC,TRBD1,TRBV7-9,TRBJ2-1,few
CASSLRGQGQPQHF,TGTGCCAGCAGTCTCAGGGGGCAAGGGCAGCCCCAGCATTTT,TRBD1,TRBV6-5,TRBJ1-5,.
CASSRAGGAQPQHF,TGTGCCAGCAGTCGTGCGGGGGGGGCTCAGCCCCAGCATTTT,.,TRBV6-5,TRBJ1-5,.
CASSPKGQRGAYNEQFF,TGCGCCAGCAGCCCAAAAGGCCAGCGGGGGGCCTACAATGAGCAGTTCTTC,TRBD2,TRBV4-1,TRBJ2-1,.